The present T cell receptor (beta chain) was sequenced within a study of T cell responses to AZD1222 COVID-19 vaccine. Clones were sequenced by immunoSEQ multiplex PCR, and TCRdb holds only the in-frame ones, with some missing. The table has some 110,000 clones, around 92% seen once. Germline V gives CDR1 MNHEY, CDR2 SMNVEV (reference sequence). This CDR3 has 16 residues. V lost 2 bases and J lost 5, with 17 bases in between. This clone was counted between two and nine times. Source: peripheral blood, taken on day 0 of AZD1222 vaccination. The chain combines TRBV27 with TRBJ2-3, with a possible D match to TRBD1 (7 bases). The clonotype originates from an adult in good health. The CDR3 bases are TGTGCCAGCAGTTTACGCCTCGGGCAGGGGGGAGATACGCAGTATTTT. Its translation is CASSLRLGQGGDTQYF.